The TCR beta chain described here comes from a study of blood T cell repertoires in COVID-19. For the study at large: Sites in the United States, Italy and Spain provided acute and convalescent COVID-19 samples. T cells, B-cell-depleted T cells, or PBMCs provided the cDNA or gDNA that served as material.

Per the original methods: For nucleated cells, counts were estimated from reference gene primer amplification. Using immunoSEQ multiplex PCR, the repertoire was profiled, and TCRdb retains in-frame clones only, with some absent. That table gives V, J and clone size, and the DNA gave D and trimming. The data show 97,000 or so clones, nearly 90% seen once. V shed 10 bases, J shed 8 bases, and the junction held 6 bases outside the gene matches. Germline V lookup: CDR1 SEHNR, CDR2 FQNEAQ (reference sequence). The CDR3 is 12 amino acids. V is TRBV7-9 and J is TRBJ1-4; 8 bases align to TRBD1. The sequence derives from a man aged 50 to 60 with active COVID-19. The specimen was peripheral blood. The CDR3 sequence is CATRQGSEKLFF. The CDR3, as DNA: TGTGCCACCCGACAGGGGTCCGAAAAACTGTTTTTT.